One sample yielded the 2 T cell receptor beta chains listed below, sequenced in a study of cytomegalovirus exposure and HLA in healthy donors. The protocol was immunoSEQ multiplex PCR, while the TCRdb copy is restricted to in-frame clones and leaves out a portion. The sample carries 150,000 to 200,000 clones, about 85% recorded once. Sample: PBMCs. The receptors come from a young man in good health and CMV-seropositive.

This chain links TRBV13 with TRBJ2-7; the match to TRBD1 covers 10 bases. This CDR3 spans 15 amino acids. CDR1 PRHDT and CDR2 FYEKMQ come from the germline V gene (reference sequence). J lost 5 bases, V lost 5 bases, and 9 bases had no gene match. The CDR3 DNA follows: TGTGCCAGCAGCCTGCAAGCGGGACAGGGGAACGAGCAGTACTTC. Protein product: CASSLQAGQGNEQYF.

This chain uses TRBV28 with TRBJ1-2; 7 bases match TRBD1. Germline V lookup: CDR1 MDHEN, CDR2 SYDVKM. The CDR3 loop spans 16 amino acids. V lost 2 bases, J lost 0 bases, and 6 bases stayed unmatched. The CDR3 protein is CASSLETGRSNYGYTF. In DNA, the CDR3 is TGTGCCAGCAGTTTAGAGACAGGGAGGTCTAACTATGGCTACACCTTC.